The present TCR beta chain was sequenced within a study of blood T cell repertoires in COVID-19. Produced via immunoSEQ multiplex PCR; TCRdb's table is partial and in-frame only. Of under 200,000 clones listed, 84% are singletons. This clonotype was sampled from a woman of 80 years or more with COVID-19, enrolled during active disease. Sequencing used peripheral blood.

CDR3 sequence reads: CAISEAGQGGSRAFF. The CDR3 nucleotides read TGTGCCATCAGTGAGGCGGGACAGGGTGGGTCTCGGGCTTTCTTT. V usage is TRBV10-3 and J usage is TRBJ1-1; 9 nucleotides align to TRBD1. The germline CDR1 and CDR2 sequences are ENHRY and SYGVKD. The trim removed 2 bases at V and 11 bases at J, leaving 12 bases unmatched. The CDR3 is 15 residues long.